These T cell receptor beta chains were read from a single sample in a study of blood T cell repertoires in COVID-19. Data came from immunoSEQ multiplex PCR; TCRdb stores just in-frame clones and leaves some out. Altogether some 150,000 clones are present, 80% being singletons, with the ten largest covering around 0.62%. The sample was peripheral blood. Source of these receptors: a man aged 55 to 70 with acute or convalescent COVID-19. Each CDR3 is given with its conserved first and last residue. The D gene is left open where the match is weak. A row's size may be missing; if present it is once, few, many or a size class.

D	V	J	size	DNA	CDR3
NA	TRBV7-2	TRBJ2-2	NA	TGTGCCAGCAGCTTAAAATGGAGGAACGGGGAGCTGTTTTTT	CASSLKWRNGELFF
NA	TRBV25-1	TRBJ2-2	NA	TGTGCCAGCAGTCCGACCGGACATAACACCGGGGAGCTGTTTTTT	CASSPTGHNTGELFF
TRBD2	TRBV7-2	TRBJ2-1	NA	TGTGCCAGCGGGGGACTAGCGGGGAACTCCTACAATGAGCAGTTCTTC	CASGGLAGNSYNEQFF
NA	TRBV28	TRBJ1-5	few	TGTGCCAGCAGCCCTCGGGGGAGGGATCAGCCCCAGCATTTT	CASSPRGRDQPQHF
TRBD2	TRBV7-6	TRBJ2-3	NA	TGTGCCAGCAGCCGTGGACTAGCGGGGCGCACAGATACGCAGTATTTT	CASSRGLAGRTDTQYF
TRBD2	TRBV27	TRBJ2-2	NA	TGTGCCAGCAGTTTCAATTCGGTGGGAGGGCCTAACACCGGGGAGCTGTTTTTT	CASSFNSVGGPNTGELFF
TRBD1	TRBV7-2	TRBJ1-1	few	TGTGCCAGCAGCTTAGTAGGGGGCGTTAACACTGAAGCTTTCTTT	CASSLVGGVNTEAFF
TRBD1	TRBV7-9	TRBJ1-1	NA	TGTGCCAGCAGCTTGACAGGGTCCAACACTGAAGCTTTCTTT	CASSLTGSNTEAFF
NA	TRBV4-3	TRBJ1-5	once	TGCGCCAGCAGCCAAGATGGGGGGTGGTGGCCCCAGCATTTT	CASSQDGGWWPQHF
NA	TRBV12-2	TRBJ2-7	few	TGTGCAAGTCGCATCCGGGACAGGGGGCCCGAGCAGTACTTC	CASRIRDRGPEQYF
TRBD1	TRBV5-4	TRBJ2-5	NA	TGTGCCAGCAGCTTGGGAGCAGGGGGCTTGGGAGAGACCCAGTACTTC	CASSLGAGGLGETQYF
NA	TRBV5-6	TRBJ2-2	NA	TGTGCCAGCAGCCCCCTGGACACCACCGGGGAGCTGTTTTTT	CASSPLDTTGELFF
TRBD2	TRBV19	TRBJ2-1	NA	TGTGCCAGTAGGGGAAGCGGGAGAAGAGGGGGGAGCTCCTACAATGAGCAGTTCTTC	CASRGSGRRGGSSYNEQFF
NA	TRBV3-1/TRBV3-2	TRBJ2-7	NA	TGTGCCAGCAGCCCCCTGGGAATTGGCGGGGGCCTCGAGCAGTACTTC	CASSPLGIGGGLEQYF
NA	TRBV4-2	TRBJ1-5	NA	TGTGCCAGCAGCCAAATACCGGACACAGGGCGCAATCAGCCCCAGCATTTT	CASSQIPDTGRNQPQHF
TRBD2	TRBV6-5	TRBJ2-7	NA	TGTGCCAGCAGTTACTCAGCGGGGCCCGGGGTGAACGAGCAGTACTTC	CASSYSAGPGVNEQYF
TRBD1	TRBV4-1	TRBJ1-6	NA	TGCGCCAGCAGCCAAGGCAGGGGGGACTATAATTCACCCCTCCACTTT	CASSQGRGDYNSPLHF
NA	TRBV5-1	TRBJ2-5	NA	TGCGCCAGCAGCTTCCGGCCAGGGAAAGAAGAGACCCAGTACTTC	CASSFRPGKEETQYF
TRBD1	TRBV19	TRBJ1-5	NA	TGTGCCAGTGGACAGGGGGAACAGCCCCAGCATTTT	CASGQGEQPQHF
TRBD2	TRBV14	TRBJ2-1	NA	TGTGCCAGCAGCCCCTCATCTTCAGCGGGGTCATACAATGAGCAGTTCTTC	CASSPSSSAGSYNEQFF
NA	TRBV27	TRBJ1-5	NA	TGTGCCAGCAGTTTATCGGGGCGGGGGGGCAATCAGCCCCAGCATTTT	CASSLSGRGGNQPQHF
TRBD1	TRBV18	TRBJ1-6	NA	TGTGCCAGCTCACGAACAGGGGGCGGTGGGAATAATTCACCCCTCCACTTT	CASSRTGGGGNNSPLHF
NA	TRBV6-5	TRBJ2-1	NA	TGTGCCAGCAGGGAGGACAGCTACTCCTACAATGAGCAGTTCTTC	CASREDSYSYNEQFF
NA	TRBV29-1	TRBJ2-2	NA	TGCAGCGTGTTGACATCTAGCAGCGGGGAGCTGTTTTTT	CSVLTSSSGELFF
TRBD2	TRBV7-2	TRBJ2-1	NA	TGTGCCAGCAGCCCAATCGGAGGGACTAGCGGCAATGAGCAGTTCTTC	CASSPIGGTSGNEQFF
TRBD2	TRBV10-3	TRBJ2-3	once	TGTGCCATCGCCTTCTCGAGCGGGAGTTCAGATACGCAGTATTTT	CAIAFSSGSSDTQYF
NA	TRBV4-2	TRBJ2-7	NA	TGTGCCAGCAGCCAAGATGAACCAAGAAGGGGATACGAGCAGTACTTC	CASSQDEPRRGYEQYF
TRBD1	TRBV7-2	TRBJ1-1	NA	TGTGCCAGCAGCCCACAGGGGATCGTGAACACTGAAGCTTTCTTT	CASSPQGIVNTEAFF
TRBD2	TRBV18	TRBJ2-1	NA	TGTGCCAGCTCACAGAGTACGGGAGGCCCTTCCTACAATGAGCAGTTCTTC	CASSQSTGGPSYNEQFF
NA	TRBV3-1/TRBV3-2	TRBJ2-5	NA	TGTGCCAGCAGCCAAGGAGGAACGGGGAAGGAGACCCAGTACTTC	CASSQGGTGKETQYF
NA	TRBV25-1	TRBJ1-4	NA	TGTGCCAGCAGTGACCGTTTCGTAGGGGGTGAAAAACTGTTTTTT	CASSDRFVGGEKLFF
NA	TRBV7-8	TRBJ2-7	NA	TGTGCCAGCAGCTCGTCCAGGGTTTACGAGCAGTACTTC	CASSSSRVYEQYF